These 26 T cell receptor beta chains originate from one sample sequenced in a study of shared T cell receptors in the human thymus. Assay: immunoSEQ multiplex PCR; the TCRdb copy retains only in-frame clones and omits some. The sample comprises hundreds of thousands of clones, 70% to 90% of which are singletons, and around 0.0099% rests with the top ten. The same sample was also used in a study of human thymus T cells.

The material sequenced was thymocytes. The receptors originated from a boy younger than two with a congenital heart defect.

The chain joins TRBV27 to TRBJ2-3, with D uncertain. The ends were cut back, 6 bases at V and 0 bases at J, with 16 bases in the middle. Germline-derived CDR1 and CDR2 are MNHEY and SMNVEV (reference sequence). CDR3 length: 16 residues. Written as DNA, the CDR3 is TGTGCCAGCAGCCGCCTGAGGTTTTATAGCACAGATACGCAGTATTTT. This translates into CASSRLRFYSTDTQYF.

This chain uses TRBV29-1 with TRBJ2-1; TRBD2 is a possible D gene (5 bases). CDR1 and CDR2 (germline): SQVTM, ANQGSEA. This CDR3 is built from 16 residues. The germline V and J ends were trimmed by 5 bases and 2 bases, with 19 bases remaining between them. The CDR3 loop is CSVSPHSEITYNEQFF. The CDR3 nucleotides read TGCAGCGTTTCTCCGCATAGCGAGATAACCTACAATGAGCAGTTCTTC.

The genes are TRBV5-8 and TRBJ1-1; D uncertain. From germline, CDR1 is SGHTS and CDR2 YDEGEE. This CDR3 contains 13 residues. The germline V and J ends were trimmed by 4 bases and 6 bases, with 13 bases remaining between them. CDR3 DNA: TGTGCCAGCAGCCCCCGAATTGGCCCTGAAGCTTTCTTT. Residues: CASSPRIGPEAFF.

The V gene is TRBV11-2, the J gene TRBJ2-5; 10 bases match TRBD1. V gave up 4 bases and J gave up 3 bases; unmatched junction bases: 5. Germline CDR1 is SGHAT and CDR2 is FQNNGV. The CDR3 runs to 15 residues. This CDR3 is CASSWETGGEETQYF. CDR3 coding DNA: TGTGCCAGCAGCTGGGAGACAGGGGGCGAAGAGACCCAGTACTTC.

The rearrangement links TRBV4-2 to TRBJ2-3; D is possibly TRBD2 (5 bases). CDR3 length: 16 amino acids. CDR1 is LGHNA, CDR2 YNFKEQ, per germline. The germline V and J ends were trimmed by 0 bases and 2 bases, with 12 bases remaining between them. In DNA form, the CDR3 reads TGTGCCAGCAGCCAAGATCGACGGGAACCCACAGATACGCAGTATTTT. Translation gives CASSQDRREPTDTQYF.

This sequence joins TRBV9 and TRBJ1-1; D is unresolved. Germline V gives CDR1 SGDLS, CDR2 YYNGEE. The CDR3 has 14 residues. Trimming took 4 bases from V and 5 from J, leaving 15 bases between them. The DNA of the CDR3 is TGTGCCAGCAGCCTCCACCAGCGGGATACTGAAGCTTTCTTT. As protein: CASSLHQRDTEAFF.

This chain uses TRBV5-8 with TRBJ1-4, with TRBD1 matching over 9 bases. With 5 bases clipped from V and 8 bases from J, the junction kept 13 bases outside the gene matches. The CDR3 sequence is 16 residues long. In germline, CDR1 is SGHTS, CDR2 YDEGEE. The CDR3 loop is CASRDPGQGYVEKLFF. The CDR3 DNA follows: TGTGCCAGCAGGGACCCGGGACAGGGATACGTCGAAAAACTGTTTTTT.

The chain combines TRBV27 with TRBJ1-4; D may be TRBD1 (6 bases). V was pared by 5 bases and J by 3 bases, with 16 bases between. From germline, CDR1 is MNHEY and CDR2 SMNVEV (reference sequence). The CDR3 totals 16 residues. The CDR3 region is CASSPDRKGANEKLFF. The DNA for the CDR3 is TGTGCCAGCAGTCCAGACAGGAAGGGGGCTAATGAAAAACTGTTTTTT.

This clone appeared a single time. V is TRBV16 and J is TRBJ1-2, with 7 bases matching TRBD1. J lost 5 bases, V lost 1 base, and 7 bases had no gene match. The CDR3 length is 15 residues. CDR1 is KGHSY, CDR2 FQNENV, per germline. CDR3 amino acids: CASSQFPSGGYGYTF. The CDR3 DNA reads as TGTGCCAGCAGCCAATTCCCCTCAGGGGGATATGGCTACACCTTC.

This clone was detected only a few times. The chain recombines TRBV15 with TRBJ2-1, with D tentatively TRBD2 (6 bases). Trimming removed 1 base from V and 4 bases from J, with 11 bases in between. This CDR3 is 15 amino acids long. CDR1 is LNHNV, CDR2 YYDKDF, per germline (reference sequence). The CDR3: CATSRVRGRYNEQFF. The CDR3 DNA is TGTGCCACCAGCAGAGTTCGGGGGAGATACAATGAGCAGTTCTTC.

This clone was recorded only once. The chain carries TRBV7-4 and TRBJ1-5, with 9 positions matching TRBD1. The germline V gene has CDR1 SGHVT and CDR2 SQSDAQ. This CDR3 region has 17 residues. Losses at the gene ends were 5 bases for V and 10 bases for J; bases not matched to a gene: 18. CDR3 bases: TGTGCCAGCAGCCTCCGGACTGGGACAGGGATCCTCATACCCCAGCATTTT. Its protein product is CASSLRTGTGILIPQHF.

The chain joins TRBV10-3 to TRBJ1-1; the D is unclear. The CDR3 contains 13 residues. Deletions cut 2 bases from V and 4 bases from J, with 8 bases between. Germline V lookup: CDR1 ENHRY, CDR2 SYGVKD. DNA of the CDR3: TGTGCCATCAGTGAGCCCCGTCTCACTGAAGCTTTCTTT. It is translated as CAISEPRLTEAFF.

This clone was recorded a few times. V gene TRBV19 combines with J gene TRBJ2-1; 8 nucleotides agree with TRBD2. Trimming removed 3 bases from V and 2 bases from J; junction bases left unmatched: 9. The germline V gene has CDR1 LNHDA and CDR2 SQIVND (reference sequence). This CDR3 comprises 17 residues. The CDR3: CASSIWVGREAYNEQFF. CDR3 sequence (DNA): TGTGCCAGTAGTATTTGGGTGGGGCGGGAGGCCTACAATGAGCAGTTCTTC. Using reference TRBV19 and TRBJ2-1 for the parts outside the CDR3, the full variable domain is DGGITQSPKYLFRKEGQNVTLSCEQNLNHDAMYWYRQDPGQGLRLIYYSQIVNDFQKGDIAEGYSVSREKKESFPLTVTSAQKNPTAFYLCASSIWVGREAYNEQFFGPGTRLTVL.

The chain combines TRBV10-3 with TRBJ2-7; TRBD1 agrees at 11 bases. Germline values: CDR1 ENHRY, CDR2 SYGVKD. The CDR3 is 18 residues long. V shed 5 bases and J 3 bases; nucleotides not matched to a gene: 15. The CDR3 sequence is CAISHNRRPGQGVYEQYF. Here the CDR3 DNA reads TGTGCCATCAGTCATAACCGAAGACCGGGACAGGGGGTCTACGAGCAGTACTTC.

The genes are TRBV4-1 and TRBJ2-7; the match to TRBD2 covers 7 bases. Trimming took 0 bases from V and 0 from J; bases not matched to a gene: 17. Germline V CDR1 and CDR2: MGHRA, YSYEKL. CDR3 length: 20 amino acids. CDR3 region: CASSQEAPRGGFPSSYEQYF. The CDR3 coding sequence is TGCGCCAGCAGCCAAGAGGCGCCGAGGGGAGGGTTCCCTTCCTCCTACGAGCAGTACTTC.

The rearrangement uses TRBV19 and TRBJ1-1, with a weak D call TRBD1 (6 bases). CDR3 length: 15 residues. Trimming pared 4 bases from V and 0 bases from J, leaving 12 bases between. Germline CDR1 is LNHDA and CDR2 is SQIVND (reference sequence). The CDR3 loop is CASSNNRVVNTEAFF. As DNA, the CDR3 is TGTGCCAGTAGTAACAACAGGGTGGTGAACACTGAAGCTTTCTTT.

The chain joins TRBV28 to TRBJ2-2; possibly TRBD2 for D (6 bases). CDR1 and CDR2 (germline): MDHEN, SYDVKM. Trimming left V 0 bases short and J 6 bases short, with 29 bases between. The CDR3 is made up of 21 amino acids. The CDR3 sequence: CASSLCGGATLVSLCAGELFF. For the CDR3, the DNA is TGTGCCAGCAGTTTATGCGGAGGGGCTACCTTAGTCTCTTTGTGCGCCGGGGAGCTGTTTTTT.

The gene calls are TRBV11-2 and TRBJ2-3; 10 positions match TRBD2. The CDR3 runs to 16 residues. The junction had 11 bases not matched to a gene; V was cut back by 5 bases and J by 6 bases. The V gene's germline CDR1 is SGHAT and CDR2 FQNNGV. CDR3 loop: CASSPGLATRGDTQYF. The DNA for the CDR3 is TGTGCCAGCAGCCCGGGACTAGCGACCCGAGGGGATACGCAGTATTTT.

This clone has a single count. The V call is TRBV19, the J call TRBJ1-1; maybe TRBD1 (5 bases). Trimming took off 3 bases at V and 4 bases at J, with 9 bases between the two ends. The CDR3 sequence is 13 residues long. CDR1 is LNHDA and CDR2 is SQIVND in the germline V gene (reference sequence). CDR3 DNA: TGTGCCAGTAGTATTGGTACAGGCACTGAAGCTTTCTTT. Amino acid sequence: CASSIGTGTEAFF.

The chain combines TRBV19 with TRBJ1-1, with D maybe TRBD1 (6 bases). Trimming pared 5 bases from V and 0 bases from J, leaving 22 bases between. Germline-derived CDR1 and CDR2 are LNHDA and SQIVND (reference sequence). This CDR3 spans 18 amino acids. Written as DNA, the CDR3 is TGTGCCAGTAGTCCCCGTGGCCCTCAGCAGGGGATGAACACTGAAGCTTTCTTT. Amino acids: CASSPRGPQQGMNTEAFF. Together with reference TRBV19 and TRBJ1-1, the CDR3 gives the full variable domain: DGGITQSPKYLFRKEGQNVTLSCEQNLNHDAMYWYRQDPGQGLRLIYYSQIVNDFQKGDIAEGYSVSREKKESFPLTVTSAQKNPTAFYLCASSPRGPQQGMNTEAFFGQGTRLTVV.

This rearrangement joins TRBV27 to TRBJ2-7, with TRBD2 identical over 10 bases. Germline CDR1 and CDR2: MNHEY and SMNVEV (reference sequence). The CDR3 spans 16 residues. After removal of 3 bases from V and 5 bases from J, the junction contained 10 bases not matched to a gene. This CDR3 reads CASSFGPSGRTHEQYF. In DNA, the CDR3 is TGTGCCAGCAGTTTTGGCCCTAGCGGGAGAACCCACGAGCAGTACTTC.

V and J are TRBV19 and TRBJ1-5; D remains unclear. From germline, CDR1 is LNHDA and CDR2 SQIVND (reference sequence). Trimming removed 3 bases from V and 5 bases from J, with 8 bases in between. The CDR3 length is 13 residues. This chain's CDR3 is CASSIHADQPQHF. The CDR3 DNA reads TGTGCCAGTAGTATCCACGCGGATCAGCCCCAGCATTTT.

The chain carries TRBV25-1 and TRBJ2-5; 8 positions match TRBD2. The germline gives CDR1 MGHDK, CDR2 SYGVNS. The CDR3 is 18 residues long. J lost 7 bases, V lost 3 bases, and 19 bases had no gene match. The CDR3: CASSDKGRGDPRSGTQYF. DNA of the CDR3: TGTGCCAGCAGTGATAAGGGGCGGGGGGACCCGCGTTCCGGGACCCAGTACTTC.

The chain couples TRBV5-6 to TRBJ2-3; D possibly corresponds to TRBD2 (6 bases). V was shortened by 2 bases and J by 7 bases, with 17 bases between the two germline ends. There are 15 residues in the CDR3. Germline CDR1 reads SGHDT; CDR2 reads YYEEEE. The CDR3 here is CASSLAEKGLNTQYF. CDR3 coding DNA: TGTGCCAGCAGCTTAGCGGAAAAGGGACTGAATACGCAGTATTTT. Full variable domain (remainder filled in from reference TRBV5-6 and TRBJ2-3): DAGVTQSPTHLIKTRGQQVTLRCSPKSGHDTVSWYQQALGQGPQFIFQYYEEEERQRGNFPDRFSGHQFPNYSSELNVNALLLGDSALYLCASSLAEKGLNTQYFGPGTRLTVL.

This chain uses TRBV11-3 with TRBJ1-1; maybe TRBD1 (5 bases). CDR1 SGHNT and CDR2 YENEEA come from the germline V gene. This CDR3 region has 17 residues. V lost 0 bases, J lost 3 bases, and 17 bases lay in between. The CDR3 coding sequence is TGTGCCAGCAGCTTAGAGGAGGGACCGAGGGTGGACACTGAAGCTTTCTTT. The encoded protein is CASSLEEGPRVDTEAFF.

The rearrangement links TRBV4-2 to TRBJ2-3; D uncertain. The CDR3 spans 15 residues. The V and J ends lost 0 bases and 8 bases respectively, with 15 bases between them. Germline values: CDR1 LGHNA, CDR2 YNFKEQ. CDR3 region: CASSQEDRETLTQYF. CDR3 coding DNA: TGTGCCAGCAGCCAAGAGGATCGTGAGACACTTACGCAGTATTTT.